Listed below are T cell receptor beta chains from one sample, sequenced in a study of naive and memory T cell subsets. TCRdb reanalysed the UMI-ligation and nested PCR reads using MiXCR and keeps one entry per CDR3 protein. Of tens of thousands of distinct CDR3 sequences listed, 11% are singletons. The sequenced material came from naive CD4+ T cells from blood. The source of these receptors is a human donor in good health. Each CDR3 is given with its conserved first and last residue. D genes are given only for firm matches. Size tells how often a clone was seen (once, few, many) or the class of an expanded clone, and some rows leave it out.

>many|TRBV5-1|TRBD2|TRBJ2-5
CASSLSGADQETQYF
TGCGCCAGCAGCTTAAGCGGGGCCGACCAAGAGACCCAGTACTTC
>.|TRBV12-3/TRBV12-4|.|TRBJ2-1
CASSINEQFF
TGTGCCAGCAGTATTAATGAGCAGTTCTTC
>.|TRBV24-1|.|TRBJ2-5
CATSDWGQGRETQYF
TGTGCCACCAGTGATTGGGGACAAGGCCGAGAGACCCAGTACTTC
>.|TRBV7-2|TRBD2|TRBJ2-3
CASSLAVGGGTDTQYF
TGTGCCAGCAGCTTAGCTGTCGGGGGGGGCACAGATACGCAGTATTTT
>.|TRBV20-1|.|TRBJ2-7
CSASPDSPEQYF
TGCAGTGCTTCTCCCGACAGCCCCGAGCAGTACTTC
>.|TRBV6-5|.|TRBJ1-1
CASSAPRGTVTEAFF
TGTGCCAGCAGTGCTCCGAGGGGAACAGTCACTGAAGCTTTCTTT
>.|TRBV21-1|.|TRBJ2-7
CASVRELYF
TGTGCCAGCGTCCGTGAGTTGTACTTC
>many|TRBV20-1|.|TRBJ2-3
CSAPKKSSTDTQYF
TGCAGTGCCCCGAAAAAGAGTAGCACAGATACGCAGTATTTT
>few|TRBV5-1|.|TRBJ2-7
CASHPSSGPVYEQYF
TGCGCCAGCCACCCCAGTTCCGGGCCCGTCTACGAGCAGTACTTC
>few|TRBV10-3|.|TRBJ2-1
CAISDRTYNEQFF
TGTGCCATCAGCGACAGGACCTACAATGAGCAGTTCTTC
>few|TRBV5-1|.|TRBJ2-3
CASSRPGRQTDTQYF
TGCGCCAGCAGCAGACCGGGACGCCAGACAGATACGCAGTATTTT
>few|TRBV3-1|.|TRBJ2-2
CASSSTLDTGELFF
TGTGCCAGCAGCAGCACCCTAGATACCGGGGAGCTGTTTTTT
>many|TRBV20-1|.|TRBJ2-7
CSASRGRGAYEQYF
TGCAGTGCTAGTCGGGGAAGGGGAGCGTACGAGCAGTACTTC
>.|TRBV2|.|TRBJ2-3
CASRGIAPAGNTQYF
TGTGCCAGCCGAGGGATAGCGCCAGCCGGAAATACGCAGTATTTT
>.|TRBV5-5|.|TRBJ1-6
CASSLAPGMPSPLHF
TGTGCCAGCAGCTTGGCTCCAGGGATGCCATCACCCCTCCACTTT
>few|TRBV20-1|.|TRBJ2-1
CSARDHSSVTAGEQFF
TGCAGTGCTAGAGATCATTCTAGCGTGACTGCCGGTGAGCAGTTCTTC
>.|TRBV19|.|TRBJ1-1
CASSITWTGNTEAFF
TGTGCCAGTAGTATAACCTGGACGGGAAACACTGAAGCTTTCTTT
>.|TRBV20-1|.|TRBJ2-3
CSAVVRDTQYF
TGCAGTGCAGTTGTCCGAGATACGCAGTATTTT
>.|TRBV7-2|.|TRBJ2-5
CASSWAGSQETQYF
TGTGCCAGCAGCTGGGCAGGCAGCCAAGAGACCCAGTACTTC
>.|TRBV5-6|TRBD1|TRBJ1-1
CASSHRGGTEAFF
TGTGCCAGCAGCCACAGGGGTGGCACTGAAGCTTTCTTT
>few|TRBV29-1|.|TRBJ2-1
CTVSEQFF
TGCACCGTCTCCGAGCAGTTCTTC
>few|TRBV7-2|TRBD1|TRBJ1-1
CASSLDAGQGLGAFF
TGTGCCAGCAGCTTAGACGCGGGACAGGGCTTGGGGGCTTTCTTT
>few|TRBV10-3|.|TRBJ2-1
CAISEGSYEQFF
TGTGCCATCAGTGAGGGTAGTTATGAGCAGTTCTTC
>.|TRBV20-1|.|TRBJ1-5
CSARYGGKNQPQHF
TGCAGTGCTAGATACGGCGGCAAGAATCAGCCCCAGCATTTT
>few|TRBV3-1|.|TRBJ2-7
CASSQEVGEQYF
TGTGCCAGCAGCCAAGAAGTGGGTGAGCAGTACTTC
>.|TRBV7-2|TRBD2|TRBJ2-7
CASSIGLAGAGYEQYF
TGTGCCAGCAGCATCGGACTAGCGGGGGCCGGGTACGAGCAGTACTTC
>few|TRBV18|TRBD1|TRBJ1-3
CASSPQIRQGDHGNTIYF
TGTGCCAGCTCACCACAAATTCGACAGGGTGATCATGGAAACACCATATATTTT
>many|TRBV12-3/TRBV12-4|.|TRBJ2-7
CASRKDLPYEQYF
TGTGCCAGCAGGAAGGACCTTCCCTACGAGCAGTACTTC
>.|TRBV12-5|TRBD1|TRBJ2-7
CASGLVQKMDRVIYEQYF
TGTGCTAGTGGTTTGGTACAGAAGATGGACAGGGTAATTTACGAGCAGTACTTC
>many|TRBV11-2|.|TRBJ2-5
CASSLGRGTQYF
TGTGCCAGCAGCTTAGGTCGGGGGACCCAGTACTTC
>.|TRBV7-7|.|TRBJ2-2
CASSRGGDTGELFF
TGTGCCAGCAGCCGAGGGGGGGACACCGGGGAGCTGTTTTTT
>.|TRBV10-1|.|TRBJ1-1
CASSESDPKHMNTEAFF
TGCGCCAGCAGTGAGTCCGACCCGAAACACATGAACACTGAAGCTTTCTTT
>.|TRBV3-1|.|TRBJ2-1
CASSQRRAGLSDEQFF
TGTGCCAGCAGCCAGCGGAGGGCCGGTCTCTCCGATGAGCAGTTCTTC
>few|TRBV7-2|.|TRBJ2-3
CASSLALAYTDTQYF
TGTGCCAGCAGCTTAGCACTAGCCTACACAGATACGCAGTATTTT
>many|TRBV5-1|.|TRBJ2-5
CASSPTSTQETQYF
TGCGCCAGCAGCCCGACATCGACGCAAGAGACCCAGTACTTC
>many|TRBV18|.|TRBJ2-5
CASSPGGGETQYF
TGTGCCAGCTCACCAGGGGGCGGGGAGACCCAGTACTTC
>few|TRBV6-2/TRBV6-3|.|TRBJ1-4
CASSDPKEITEKLFF
TGTGCCAGCAGTGACCCCAAGGAGATAACGGAAAAACTGTTTTTT
>.|TRBV14|TRBD1|TRBJ1-5
CASSQDRPDRYSNQPQHF
TGTGCCAGCAGCCAAGATCGGCCGGACAGGTATAGCAATCAGCCCCAGCATTTT
>few|TRBV7-2|TRBD1|TRBJ1-3
CASNWDSSGNTIYF
TGTGCCAGCAACTGGGACAGCTCTGGAAACACCATATATTTT